This entry describes one T cell receptor (beta chain). Its antigen is currently unknown. Here immunoSEQ multiplex PCR was the method, and the copy in TCRdb shows in-frame clones only, minus some. The sample holds about 34,000 clones, 75% to 90% seen once. This entry comes from a study of PD-1 blockade in mismatch repair-deficient tumors. Background on the study: Patients had around 11 mismatch repair-deficient cancer types and were previously treated and progressing.

PCR or immunohistochemistry showed mismatch repair deficiency in every enrolled patient. TCR sequencing covered three patients who responded to pembrolizumab. Study-level findings and limits: After pembrolizumab, tumor-resident clones rose rapidly, then generally contracted before radiologic responses.

Looked up from germline, CDR1 is SQVTM and CDR2 is ANQGSEA. This CDR3 is 16 amino acids long. The V gene lost 0 bases and the J gene lost 3 bases, with 15 bases spanning the gap. The sample in question was PBMCs, obtained around 6 weeks after starting pembrolizumab. The source of this sequence is an adult with mismatch repair-deficient cancer. V usage is TRBV29-1 and J usage is TRBJ1-3; possible D gene TRBD1, 5 bases. DNA for the CDR3: TGCAGCGTTGAAGATCGGGGGGTGTTGGATGGAAACACCATATATTTT. It yields the protein CSVEDRGVLDGNTIYF.